One sample yielded the 19 T cell receptor beta chains listed below, sequenced in a study of blood T cells in healthy people across ages. The use of a sample-barcoded 5' primer and a J-beta primer mix characterized a second PCR of about 7 to 12 cycles. Each CDR3 protein is one row after TCRdb ran MiXCR on the 5' RACE reads. The sample lists fewer than 950,000 distinct CDR3 sequences, under 40% seen once, with approximately 12% in the top ten. The specimen sequenced was blood. The receptor source for this set is a man aged 18 to 29 in good health.

The table lists this clonotype with a few counts. The chain links TRBV20-1 to TRBJ2-1; D not certain. The J call may be incorrect, as the DNA end agrees better with TRBJ2-7. This CDR3 region has 15 residues. Germline CDR1 is DFQATT and CDR2 is SNEGSKA (reference sequence). The CDR3 sequence is CSARDLRSSYNEQYF. DNA for the CDR3: TGCAGTGCTAGAGATCTCCGGAGCTCCTACAATGAGCAGTACTTC.

This clonotype was counted a few times. The rearrangement uses TRBV6-6 and TRBJ1-5, with a tentative D call TRBD1 (5 bases). The CDR3 sequence is 14 residues long. Germline values: CDR1 MNHNY, CDR2 SVGAGI (reference sequence). V lost 7 bases, J lost 3 bases, and 13 bases lay in between. The CDR3 DNA reads TGTGCCAGCACCCTCGGGGGTCTCAATCAGCCCCAGCATTTT. Translation: CASTLGGLNQPQHF.

This clonotype was seen more than once but under ten times. The chain links TRBV9 to TRBJ1-4; 9 bases line up with TRBD1. The CDR3 runs to 19 residues. Germline assignment: CDR1 SGDLS and CDR2 YYNGEE. Trimming cost V 3 bases and J 1 base; bases outside gene matches: 13. Here the CDR3 reads CASSASRDRDQQTNEKLFF. CDR3 sequence (DNA): TGTGCCAGCAGCGCGAGCCGGGACAGGGACCAGCAAACTAATGAAAAACTGTTTTTT.

This clonotype has only a few counts. This rearrangement joins TRBV20-1 to TRBJ1-5; tentatively, D is TRBD1 (6 bases). The ends were cut back, 4 bases at V and 6 bases at J, with 16 bases in the middle. This CDR3 has 14 residues. CDR1 is DFQATT and CDR2 is SNEGSKA in the germline V gene (reference sequence). The CDR3 here is CSATRTATSQPQHF. CDR3 DNA sequence: TGCAGTGCTACCCGGACAGCAACTTCTCAGCCCCAGCATTTT.

The chain joins TRBV10-3 to TRBJ2-1; 7 bases line up with TRBD1. Gene TRBJ2-7 matches the end of the DNA better, so the J call may be wrong. The CDR3 is 13 amino acids. From germline, CDR1 is ENHRY and CDR2 SYGVKD. CDR3 in DNA: TGTGCCATCAGCGAGGGGGCCTACAATGAGCAGTACTTC. This gives the protein CAISEGAYNEQYF.

The chain combines TRBV5-1 with TRBJ2-3; the D is unclear. Trimming stripped 0 bases from V and 2 bases from J, with 13 bases between. The CDR3 loop spans 16 amino acids. The V gene's germline CDR1 is SGHRS and CDR2 YFSETQ. The chain's CDR3 is CASSLDGLTSTDTQYF. The CDR3 coding sequence is TGCGCCAGCAGCTTGGACGGCTTAACCTCCACAGATACGCAGTATTTT.

This clonotype was counted a few times. This could be a read error, since a much larger clone is one nucleotide away. The CDR3 protein is CASALNSYEQYF. The CDR3 DNA reads as TGTGCCAGCGCTCTAAACTCCTACGAGCAGTACTTC. This chain joins TRBV11-1 and TRBJ2-7; no definite D call. The germline V gene has CDR1 SGHAT and CDR2 FQDESV (reference sequence). V lost 8 bases and J lost 0, with 8 bases in between. There are 12 residues in the CDR3.

This clonotype was counted between two and nine times. V gene TRBV6-2 or TRBV6-3 combines with J gene TRBJ1-1; 9 bases are a match to TRBD1. The CDR3 has 15 amino acids. The trim removed 5 bases at V and 3 bases at J, leaving 7 bases unmatched. Germline loops: CDR1 MNHEY, CDR2 SVGEGT. DNA of the CDR3: TGTGCCAGCAGTACCATACAGGGGGCGTACACTGAAGCTTTCTTT. Encoded protein: CASSTIQGAYTEAFF.

The chain links TRBV28 to TRBJ1-4, with D perhaps TRBD1 (6 bases). CDR3 length: 16 residues. CDR1 MDHEN and CDR2 SYDVKM come from the germline V gene. The CDR3 loop reads CASALRSGGAGEKLFF. CDR3 sequence (DNA): TGTGCTAGCGCCTTACGGAGTGGGGGGGCTGGTGAAAAACTGTTTTTT.

The table lists this clonotype with a few counts. The gene calls are TRBV5-1 and TRBJ1-4; D is unclear. The CDR3 has 14 amino acids. V was cut by 0 bases and J by 8 bases, with 11 bases left in between. The V gene's germline CDR1 is SGHRS and CDR2 YFSETQ. DNA for the CDR3: TGCGCCAGCAGCTTGGTAAACAGAGAGGAAAAACTGTTTTTT. Translating it yields CASSLVNREEKLFF.

The CDR3 is CASSGDRGLNTIYF. CDR3 sequence (DNA): TGTGCCAGCAGCGGAGACAGGGGGCTTAACACCATATATTTT. The V gene is TRBV9, the J gene TRBJ1-3, with 10 bases identical to TRBD1. Germline CDR1 and CDR2: SGDLS and YYNGEE. The CDR3 has 14 amino acids. V lost 3 bases, J lost 7 bases, and 4 bases stayed unmatched.

Remarks on this clonotype: This may be a read error, as it is one base from a much larger clone. The rearrangement uses TRBV3-1 and TRBJ2-7; 8 nucleotides line up with TRBD2. Germline V gives CDR1 LGHDT, CDR2 YNNKEL (reference sequence). There are 15 residues in the CDR3. J was trimmed by 7 bases and V by 6 bases; bases with no gene match: 14. The CDR3 is CASRLGPSGYNEQYF. The CDR3, as DNA: TGTGCCAGCAGGCTCGGGCCTAGCGGGTACAATGAGCAGTACTTC.

There are a few counts of this clonotype. A much larger clone is a single base away; this may be a read error. The J gene is TRBJ1-6, the V gene TRBV14; D not certain. The V gene lost 3 bases and the J gene lost 6 bases, with 3 bases spanning the gap. The germline V gene has CDR1 SGHDN and CDR2 FVKESK. The CDR3 is 12 amino acids. The CDR3 here is CASSHGNSPLHF. The CDR3 DNA reads TGTGCCAGCAGCCATGGTAATTCACCCCTCCACTTT.

This clonotype came up a few times. The chain carries TRBV20-1 and TRBJ2-5, with 7 bases identical to TRBD2. The CDR3 totals 12 residues. CDR1 and CDR2 from the germline V gene are DFQATT and SNEGSKA (reference sequence). After removal of 7 bases from V and 3 bases from J, the junction contained 5 bases not matched to a gene. CDR3 amino acids: CSVPGLEETQYF. The CDR3 DNA sequence: TGCAGTGTCCCCGGACTAGAAGAGACCCAGTACTTC.

The V gene is TRBV7-9, the J gene TRBJ2-6, with D perhaps TRBD1 or TRBD2 (5 bases each). This CDR3 has 15 residues. The germline V gene encodes CDR1 SEHNR and CDR2 FQNEAQ (reference sequence). The ends were cut back, 2 bases at V and 4 bases at J, with 9 bases in the middle. The CDR3 is CASSLRGEGANVLTF. Written as DNA, the CDR3 is TGTGCCAGCAGCTTAAGGGGAGAAGGGGCCAACGTCCTGACTTTC.

The gene calls are TRBV6-2 or TRBV6-3 and TRBJ1-2; 7 nucleotides align to TRBD1. CDR3 size: 15 residues. Germline lookup yields CDR1 MNHEY and CDR2 SVGEGT. V dropped 5 bases and J dropped 1; count of bases not matched to a gene: 7. This CDR3 is CASSQDRELNYGYTF. In nucleotides, the CDR3 is TGTGCCAGCAGTCAAGACAGGGAACTTAACTATGGCTACACCTTC.

This clonotype was seen only a few times. V and J are TRBV6-2 or TRBV6-3 and TRBJ1-2, with a tentative D call TRBD1 (6 bases). This CDR3 comprises 13 residues. Germline assignment: CDR1 MNHEY and CDR2 SVGEGT. V lost 7 bases to trimming and J lost 6 bases, with 15 bases between them. As DNA, the CDR3 is TGTGCCAGCATTCAAGGGGGTACGAATGGCTACACCTTC. Protein product: CASIQGGTNGYTF.

Here the CDR3 reads CASSPSSGGISYNEQFF. The CDR3 nucleotides read TGTGCCAGCAGCCCATCCAGCGGGGGGATCTCCTACAATGAGCAGTTCTTC. J is TRBJ2-1 and V is TRBV7-9; 9 nucleotides line up with TRBD2. The V and J ends lost 5 bases and 0 bases, in that order; junction bases with no gene match: 8. This CDR3 is built from 17 residues. The germline V gene encodes CDR1 SEHNR and CDR2 FQNEAQ (reference sequence). The variable domain in full, completed from reference TRBV7-9 and TRBJ2-1, reads DTGVSQNPRHKITKRGQNVTFRCDPISEHNRLYWYRQTLGQGPEFLTYFQNEAQLEKSRLLSDRFSAERPKGSFSTLEIQRTEQGDSAMYLCASSPSSGGISYNEQFFGPGTRLTVL.

In its sample, this clonotype was seen a few times. The chain is built from TRBV7-2 and TRBJ1-5; perhaps TRBD1 as D (5 bases). Germline V lookup: CDR1 SGHTA, CDR2 FQGNSA. This CDR3 contains 13 residues. V lost 2 bases and J 7 bases, leaving 9 bases between the germline ends. CDR3: CASSLRQGQPQHF. The CDR3, as DNA: TGTGCCAGCAGCTTAAGGCAGGGACAGCCCCAGCATTTT.